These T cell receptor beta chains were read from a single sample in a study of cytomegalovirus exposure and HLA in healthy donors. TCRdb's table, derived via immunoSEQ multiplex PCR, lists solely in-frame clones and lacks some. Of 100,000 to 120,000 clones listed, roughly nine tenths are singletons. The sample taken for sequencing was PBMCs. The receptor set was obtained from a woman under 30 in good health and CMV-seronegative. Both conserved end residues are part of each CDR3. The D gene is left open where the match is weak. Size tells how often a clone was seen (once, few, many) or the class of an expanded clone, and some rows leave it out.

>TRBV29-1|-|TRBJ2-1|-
TGCAGCGCCACGGGACTTCCTAGCTCCTACAATGAGCAGTTCTTC
CSATGLPSSYNEQFF
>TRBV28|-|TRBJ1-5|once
TGTGCCAGCAGTGGGGCGGACAGAACGCAGCCCCAGCATTTT
CASSGADRTQPQHF
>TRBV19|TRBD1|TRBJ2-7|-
TGTGCCAGTAGTTCGGGGATCGACAGGGGTTACGAGCAGTACTTC
CASSSGIDRGYEQYF
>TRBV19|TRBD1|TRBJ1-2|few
TGTGCCAGTAGTGCTCGACAGGGGCGGAATGGCTACACCTTC
CASSARQGRNGYTF
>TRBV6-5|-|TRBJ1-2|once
TGTGCCAGCAGTTACTCCCCGAAGCGGGATGGCTACACCTTC
CASSYSPKRDGYTF
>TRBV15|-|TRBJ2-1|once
TGTGCCACCAGCAGAGGTTTAGGGGAAAATGAGCAGTTCTTC
CATSRGLGENEQFF
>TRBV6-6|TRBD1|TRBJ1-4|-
TGTGCCAGCATTTCGGACAGGAGGGACGAAAAACTGTTTTTT
CASISDRRDEKLFF
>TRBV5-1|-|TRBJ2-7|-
TGCGCCAGCAGCCTCAGACAGGACTACGAGCAGTACTTC
CASSLRQDYEQYF
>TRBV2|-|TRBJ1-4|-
TGTGCCAGCAGTGAAAAGGGGGGGTCCGGTGAAAAACTGTTTTTT
CASSEKGGSGEKLFF
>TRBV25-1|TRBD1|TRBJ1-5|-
TGTGCCAGCAGTGCACAGGGGGCGAATCAGCCCCAGCATTTT
CASSAQGANQPQHF
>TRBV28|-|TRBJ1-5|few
TGTGCCAGCCAGAACTTGGGCGGGCGTAATCAGCCCCAGCATTTT
CASQNLGGRNQPQHF